This TCR beta chain was documented in a study of PD-L1 blockade in urothelial cancer. About the study: Males with bladder-origin urothelial cancer constituted about 90% of the roughly 30 patients. Timepoints chosen for blood analysis were 3 weeks (second dose) and 6 weeks after treatment start.

In this sample, this clone turned up a few times. Sequenced by immunoSEQ multiplex PCR; TCRdb stores in-frame clones only, minus some. The sample includes 70,000 to 90,000 clones, 82% of them seen just once. The CDR3 extends over 15 amino acids. With 3 bases removed from V and 6 bases from J, the gap between germline ends came to 14 bases. Looked up from germline, CDR1 is LNHDA and CDR2 is SQIVND (reference sequence). J is TRBJ1-4 and V is TRBV19; no definite D call. The sample consisted of PBMCs, taken around atezolizumab (anti-PD-L1) treatment. The source of this sequence is a man aged 65-85 years with urothelial cancer. The CDR3 nucleotides are TGTGCCAGTAGTATCGTAGGAGGGAATTATGAAAAACTGTTTTTT. Translating it yields CASSIVGGNYEKLFF.